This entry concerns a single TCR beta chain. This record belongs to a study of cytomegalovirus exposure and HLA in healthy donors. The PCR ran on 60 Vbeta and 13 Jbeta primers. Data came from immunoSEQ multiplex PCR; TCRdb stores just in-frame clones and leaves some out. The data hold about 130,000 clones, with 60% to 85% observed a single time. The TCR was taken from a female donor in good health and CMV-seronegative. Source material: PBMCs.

The CDR3 sequence: CASRGTGAPGETQYF. CDR3 sequence (DNA): TGTGCCAGCAGAGGGACAGGGGCGCCTGGGGAGACCCAGTACTTC. The chain uses TRBV2 and TRBJ2-5, with TRBD1 matching over 10 bases. The CDR3 is 15 amino acids. Germline values: CDR1 SNHLY, CDR2 FYNNEI. V lost 6 bases and J lost 5; bases outside the gene matches: 9.